A selection of T cell receptor beta chains follows, all from one sample in a study of cytomegalovirus exposure and HLA in healthy donors. Sequenced by immunoSEQ multiplex PCR; TCRdb stores in-frame clones only, minus some. The sample records nearly 110,000 clones, roughly 70% being singletons. Sequenced input: PBMCs. Receptors originate from a woman aged 40 to 50 in good health and CMV-seropositive. CDR3s include the opening cysteine and the closing phenylalanine or tryptophan. D genes are given only for firm matches. Not every row has a clone size; where given, it reads once, few, many or a size class.

J,D,V,size,DNA,CDR3
TRBJ1-6,NA,TRBV5-1,once,TGCGCCAGCAGCCCGGACTTAGCTAATTCACCCCTCCACTTT,CASSPDLANSPLHF
TRBJ1-3,NA,TRBV6-1,NA,TGTGCCAGCAGTGAAGTGGGACTGTCCTCTGGAAACACCATATATTTT,CASSEVGLSSGNTIYF
TRBJ2-5,TRBD2,TRBV2,NA,TGTGCCAGCAGGGGACTAGCGGGGCTCCTGGGAGAGACCCAGTACTTC,CASRGLAGLLGETQYF
TRBJ2-7,TRBD1,TRBV4-2,NA,TGTGCCAGCAGCCAAGATCGGACAGGGGCCTACGAGCAGTACTTC,CASSQDRTGAYEQYF
TRBJ1-2,NA,TRBV6-1,few,TGTGCCAGCAGTGAATCAATTAGGGGTCTTTATGGCTACACCTTC,CASSESIRGLYGYTF
TRBJ1-4,TRBD1,TRBV2,NA,TGTGCCAGCAGGGGACAGGGGTTAACTAATGAAAAACTGTTTTTT,CASRGQGLTNEKLFF
TRBJ1-4,NA,TRBV5-3,NA,TGTGCCAGAAGCCCCTGGGACAAACTGGGGGAAAAACTGTTTTTT,CARSPWDKLGEKLFF
TRBJ2-1,NA,TRBV6-1,NA,TGTGCCAGCAGACAGGCAACCTACAATGAGCAGTTCTTC,CASRQATYNEQFF
TRBJ1-5,NA,TRBV7-3,NA,TGTGCCAGCAGCTTCCCCACCGGGAGAGGGGATCAGCCCCAGCATTTT,CASSFPTGRGDQPQHF
TRBJ2-1,NA,TRBV4-2,NA,TGTGCCAGCAGCCTCACCGGGACTCAAGACCACAATGAGCAGTTCTTC,CASSLTGTQDHNEQFF
TRBJ1-2,NA,TRBV30,few,TGTGCCTCCGGAACTCTAGGAGGCTACACCTTC,CASGTLGGYTF
TRBJ1-2,NA,TRBV6-1,NA,TGTGCCAGCAGGGTGGGGCCACTTAACTATGGCTACACCTTC,CASRVGPLNYGYTF
TRBJ1-1,NA,TRBV5-1,NA,TGCGCCAGCAGCTTCAATAGGAACACTGAAGCTTTCTTT,CASSFNRNTEAFF
TRBJ1-4,TRBD1,TRBV5-1,NA,TGCGCCAGCAGCACCGGACAGGGGGCGAGTGAAAAACTGTTTTTT,CASSTGQGASEKLFF
TRBJ2-7,NA,TRBV25-1,NA,TGTGCCAGCACTGCAGGGTTTGAGCAGTACTTC,CASTAGFEQYF
TRBJ1-1,NA,TRBV5-1,NA,TGCGCCAGCAAGATCTCCGGGGACACTGAAGCTTTCTTT,CASKISGDTEAFF
TRBJ1-3,TRBD1,TRBV5-1,few,TGCGCCAGCAGCCTCGACAGGGCTGGAAACACCATATATTTT,CASSLDRAGNTIYF
TRBJ1-2,NA,TRBV6-5,few,TGTGCCAGCAGTTACTCGATTGGGGGCCTCTATGGCTACACCTTC,CASSYSIGGLYGYTF
TRBJ2-3,TRBD1,TRBV7-9,NA,TGTGCCAGCAGACAGGGGCAGAGCACAGATACGCAGTATTTT,CASRQGQSTDTQYF
TRBJ1-2,TRBD1,TRBV6-5,NA,TGTGCCAGCAGTAGATCGACAGGGGGCTATGGCTACACCTTC,CASSRSTGGYGYTF
TRBJ1-5,NA,TRBV2,NA,TGTGCCAGCAGTAGAGATAATCAGCCCCAGCATTTT,CASSRDNQPQHF
TRBJ2-3,TRBD1,TRBV9,NA,TGTGCCAGCAGCCCGCGGAGGAGGGACAGGGATACAGATACGCAGTATTTT,CASSPRRRDRDTDTQYF
TRBJ1-3,NA,TRBV30,NA,TGTGCCTGGGGCCGGGGGTTCTCTGGAAACACCATATATTTT,CAWGRGFSGNTIYF
TRBJ2-1,NA,TRBV7-3,NA,TGTGCCAGCAGCCCGCCCGGGACTCACAATGAGCAGTTCTTC,CASSPPGTHNEQFF
TRBJ1-1,NA,TRBV7-9,NA,TGTGCCAGCAGCGCTGTGGGCGTCGTCACTGAAGCTTTCTTT,CASSAVGVVTEAFF
TRBJ2-1,TRBD1,TRBV4-1,NA,TGCGCCAGCAGCCCCGGACAGGGGGCATACAATGAGCAGTTCTTC,CASSPGQGAYNEQFF
TRBJ2-3,TRBD1,TRBV7-2,NA,TGTGCCAGCAGCCCCGCGGCCAGGGGGTCGGCAGATACGCAGTATTTT,CASSPAARGSADTQYF
TRBJ1-5,NA,TRBV2,NA,TGTGCGACGAGGGTATATAGCAATCAGCCCCAGCATTTT,CATRVYSNQPQHF
TRBJ1-2,TRBD1,TRBV27,NA,TGTGCCAGCAGTTCAACAGGGGGCTATGGCTACACCTTC,CASSSTGGYGYTF
TRBJ1-1,TRBD1,TRBV25-1,NA,TGTGCCAGCAGTGAATGGCGGGACAGCACTGAAGCTTTCTTT,CASSEWRDSTEAFF
TRBJ2-5,NA,TRBV29-1,NA,TGCATCACCCCCCGCAGCAGGGAGACCCAGTACTTC,CITPRSRETQYF
TRBJ1-2,NA,TRBV28,NA,TGTGCCAGCAGTTCCCTCCCAGGAAGCTTGCTCTTC,CASSSLPGSLLF
TRBJ1-2,NA,TRBV18,NA,TGTGCCAGCTCCGGGACTGAGGACTATGGCTACACCTTC,CASSGTEDYGYTF